A selection of T cell receptor beta chains follows, all from one sample in a study of a mutant IDH1 vaccine in newly diagnosed glioma. Data came from immunoSEQ multiplex PCR; TCRdb stores just in-frame clones and leaves some out. The repertoire holds about 52,000 clones, with roughly nine tenths as singletons. Antigens of these TCRs are unknown. Material: PBMCs, obtained from a glioma patient whose treatment included an IDH1 peptide vaccine. The receptors were sampled from a man in his forties or fifties with glioma. The CDR3 runs from the conserved cysteine through the conserved F or W. A D gene is named only where the DNA matches it firmly. Clone size appears in some rows only: once, few, many, or a class for an expanded clone.

clone_size d_call cdr3_length j_call v_call cdr3_aa cdr3_nt
. . 15 TRBJ2-7 TRBV4-1 CASSQGSLLSSEQYF TGCGCCAGCAGCCAAGGGAGCTTGTTGAGCAGCGAGCAGTACTTC
few . 14 TRBJ1-5 TRBV5-5 CASSFRGSNQPQHF TGTGCCAGCAGCTTCCGTGGTAGCAATCAGCCCCAGCATTTT
once . 13 TRBJ2-1 TRBV4-3 CASRDTAYNEQFF TGCGCCAGTCGGGACACCGCTTACAATGAGCAGTTCTTC
. . 15 TRBJ1-5 TRBV18 CASSRDTHSNQPQHF TGTGCCAGCTCACGGGACACTCATAGCAATCAGCCCCAGCATTTT
. . 12 TRBJ2-7 TRBV7-9 CASSTQGYEQYF TGTGCCAGCAGCACCCAAGGCTACGAGCAGTACTTC
. TRBD2 14 TRBJ2-2 TRBV27 CASIVRSGGGELFF TGTGCCAGCATCGTCCGGTCGGGGGGCGGGGAGCTGTTTTTT
. . 14 TRBJ2-5 TRBV4-1 CASSLTRSGETQYF TGCGCCAGCAGTCTCACAAGGTCCGGAGAGACCCAGTACTTC
. TRBD2 15 TRBJ2-5 TRBV7-9 CASSYVAGGRATQYF TGTGCCAGCAGCTATGTAGCGGGAGGGCGCGCGACCCAGTACTTC
. . 12 TRBJ2-1 TRBV25-1 CASSVRGREQFF TGTGCCAGCAGTGTCAGGGGAAGGGAGCAGTTCTTC
medium-sized TRBD2 14 TRBJ2-7 TRBV7-3 CASSLMGLAEEQYF TGTGCCAGCAGCTTAATGGGACTAGCGGAGGAGCAGTACTTC
. . 13 TRBJ2-2 TRBV5-1 CASRAPGTGELFF TGCGCCAGCAGGGCCCCGGGCACCGGGGAGCTGTTTTTT
. TRBD2 16 TRBJ2-1 TRBV5-1 CASSRTSGALGDEQFF TGCGCCAGCAGCCGGACTAGCGGGGCTCTCGGGGATGAGCAGTTCTTC
. . 11 TRBJ2-7 TRBV2 CASSEVYEQYF TGTGCCAGCAGTGAGGTATACGAGCAGTACTTC
. . 15 TRBJ1-1 TRBV5-5 CASSLAGQVNTEAFF TGTGCCAGCAGCTTGGCGGGACAAGTGAACACTGAAGCTTTCTTT
. . 15 TRBJ2-7 TRBV7-6 CASSPGAGATYEQYF TGTGCCAGCAGCCCCGGGGCAGGGGCGACCTACGAGCAGTACTTC
once . 15 TRBJ2-7 TRBV4-1 CASSQVSSVSYEQYF TGCGCCAGCAGCCAAGTCAGTAGCGTCTCCTACGAGCAGTACTTC
. . 14 TRBJ2-3 TRBV6-5 CASSLGTSTDTQYF TGTGCCAGCAGTTTAGGGACTAGCACAGATACGCAGTATTTT
. TRBD1 13 TRBJ2-7 TRBV10-1 CASSRDRTNQQYF TGCGCCAGCAGCCGGGACAGGACTAACCAGCAGTACTTC
. TRBD2 18 TRBJ2-2 TRBV19 CASSTRKGLAGGLRELFF TGTGCCAGTAGTACCCGAAAGGGACTAGCGGGAGGGCTACGGGAGCTGTTTTTT
once TRBD1 16 TRBJ1-5 TRBV19 CASTDRVGYSNQPQHF TGTGCCAGCACGGACAGGGTCGGGTATAGCAATCAGCCCCAGCATTTT
. TRBD2 15 TRBJ2-1 TRBV4-1 CASSLLSGGAEEQFF TGCGCCAGCAGCCTCCTTAGCGGGGGGGCCGAAGAGCAGTTCTTC
. . 15 TRBJ2-7 TRBV10-3 CAMAGSSRGRNEQYF TGTGCCATGGCGGGATCGAGCAGGGGGAGAAACGAGCAGTACTTC
. TRBD1 15 TRBJ2-2 TRBV30 CAWSGDRVVTGELFF TGTGCCTGGAGCGGGGACAGGGTGGTTACCGGGGAGCTGTTTTTT
. TRBD2 15 TRBJ2-5 TRBV28 CASLRSGRGVETQYF TGTGCCAGCTTAAGAAGCGGGAGAGGGGTAGAGACCCAGTACTTC
. TRBD1 13 TRBJ2-5 TRBV29-1 CSVAQGAGETQYF TGCAGCGTCGCCCAGGGGGCGGGGGAGACCCAGTACTTC
once . 13 TRBJ1-3 TRBV6-6 CASISGTGNTIYF TGTGCCAGCATTAGCGGGACTGGAAACACCATATATTTT
. TRBD2 16 TRBJ2-3 TRBV15 CATSRDRQAGVDTQYF TGTGCCACCAGCAGAGATCGTCAAGCGGGGGTGGATACGCAGTATTTT
once . 14 TRBJ2-7 TRBV9 CASSPEVYSYEQYF TGTGCCAGCAGCCCAGAGGTGTACTCCTACGAGCAGTACTTC
. TRBD1 14 TRBJ2-7 TRBV5-6 CASSLVRTGLEQYF TGTGCCAGCAGCTTGGTGCGGACAGGGCTCGAGCAGTACTTC
. TRBD1 14 TRBJ1-2 TRBV18 CASSLRQGLSGYTF TGTGCCAGCTCACTTCGACAGGGGCTAAGTGGCTACACCTTC
once TRBD1 15 TRBJ1-4 TRBV28 CASSLRTGMREKLFF TGTGCCAGCAGTCTAAGGACAGGGATGAGGGAAAAACTGTTTTTT
. . 15 TRBJ2-5 TRBV5-1 CASRKEPRGGETQYF TGCGCCAGCAGAAAAGAACCAAGGGGGGGTGAGACCCAGTACTTC
. . 12 TRBJ1-3 TRBV29-1 CSVEEFGNTIYF TGCAGCGTTGAGGAATTTGGAAACACCATATATTTT
. . 17 TRBJ1-1 TRBV4-2 CASSQGSAGGVGGRAFF TGTGCCAGCAGCCAAGGTTCGGCTGGGGGTGTGGGGGGGAGGGCTTTCTTT
few . 10 TRBJ1-1 TRBV2 CASRYSEAFF TGTGCCAGCAGATACAGTGAAGCTTTCTTT